The 18 T cell receptor beta chains reported below all come from one sample, sequenced in a study of breast tumors, draining lymph nodes, adjacent tissues. TCRdb redid the calling of the multiplex PCR reads with MiXCR, one entry per CDR3 protein. The sample comprises under 300,000 distinct CDR3 sequences, 34% of which are singletons, and 3% to 4% rests with the top ten. Breast cancer patients provided tissue from their axillary draining lymph nodes. The material sequenced was axillary lymph node tissue. The receptor set was obtained from a female donor with breast cancer. Some clones in this sample may be carry-over from other donors' samples.

This clonotype was detected many times. The rearrangement links TRBV4-1 to TRBJ1-2; D may be TRBD1 (6 bases). The CDR3 covers 15 residues. Germline V gene data show CDR1 as MGHRA and CDR2 as YSYEKL. The V gene lost 2 bases and the J gene lost 4 bases, with 14 bases spanning the gap. The CDR3 region is CASSQSFTGPYGYTF. As DNA, the CDR3 is TGCGCCAGCAGCCAATCGTTTACAGGGCCCTATGGCTACACCTTC.

This clonotype was counted ten times or more. The chain joins TRBV12-3 or TRBV12-4 to TRBJ2-2, with D uncertain. V lost 6 bases and J lost 1, with 9 bases in between. The CDR3 contains 14 residues. The CDR3 bases are TGTGCCAGCAGATTGGGAATGAACACCGGGGAGCTGTTTTTT. Encoded protein: CASRLGMNTGELFF.

Concerning this clonotype itself: One junction end disagrees with the germline gene, perhaps due to a read error. V usage is TRBV9 and J usage is TRBJ2-4; D is possibly TRBD2 (6 bases). The CDR3 totals 12 residues. Germline V gene data show CDR1 as SGDLS and CDR2 as YYNGEE. The CDR3 DNA reads as TGTGCCAGCAGCCCGGAGGGGAACATCCAGTACTTC. Protein: CASSPEGNIQYF.

This clonotype has ten or more counts. The J gene is TRBJ2-2, the V gene TRBV20-1; 9 bases are a match to TRBD2. The V gene end was trimmed by 3 bases and the J gene end by 4 bases; junction bases not matched to a gene: 6. The CDR3 runs to 15 residues. CDR1 is DFQATT, CDR2 SNEGSKA, per germline (reference sequence). CDR3 nucleotides: TGCAGTGCTAGGGGCGGGGGGGCTAGCACCGGGGAGCTGTTTTTT. It specifies CSARGGGASTGELFF.

This clonotype was counted at least ten times. The rearrangement uses TRBV6-2 or TRBV6-3 and TRBJ2-7; 9 nucleotides line up with TRBD1. With V trimmed by 8 bases and J by 12 bases, 2 bases remained unmatched. The CDR3 spans 9 residues. CDR1 is MNHEY and CDR2 is SVGEGT in the germline V gene. This CDR3 is CASGTGRYF. CDR3 coding DNA: TGTGCCAGCGGGACAGGGCGGTACTTC.

This chain links TRBV7-9 with TRBJ2-5, with D unresolved. V was clipped by 3 bases and J by 4 bases, with 12 bases between them. The CDR3 has 14 residues. Per germline, CDR1 SEHNR and CDR2 FQNEAQ (reference sequence). The chain's CDR3 is CASSLLGHGETQYF. The CDR3 DNA is TGTGCCAGCAGCTTGTTAGGGCACGGAGAGACCCAGTACTTC.

This clonotype was counted at least ten times. The J gene is TRBJ2-7, the V gene TRBV12-3 or TRBV12-4, with D possibly being TRBD2 (5 bases). The CDR3 runs 13 residues. V was trimmed by 3 bases and J by 6 bases, leaving 12 bases between them. The CDR3 nucleotides read TGTGCCAGCAGTTTCGGGGTGTGGGGCGAGCAGTACTTC. Protein: CASSFGVWGEQYF.

This clonotype occurred many times. The chain uses TRBV6-5 and TRBJ2-3; 8 nucleotides align to TRBD2. The CDR3 covers 15 residues. Germline V lookup: CDR1 MNHEY, CDR2 SVGAGI. With 3 bases clipped from V and 4 bases from J, the junction kept 6 bases outside the gene matches. CDR3 coding DNA: TGTGCCAGCAGTTATCGGGGGGGGGCCTCAGATACGCAGTATTTT. Translating it yields CASSYRGGASDTQYF.

This clonotype was seen only a few times. The CDR3 DNA sequence: TGCAGTGCTAGAGATCAGGCTCAGACTACCTATGGCTACACCTTC. Translating gives CSARDQAQTTYGYTF. The V and J genes are TRBV20-1 and TRBJ1-2; D is undetermined. The V end was cut by 0 bases, the J end by 4 bases, with 15 bases between. Germline V gene lookup returns CDR1 DFQATT and CDR2 SNEGSKA (reference sequence). CDR3 length equals 15 residues.

This clonotype was recorded a few times. The J gene is TRBJ1-1, the V gene TRBV19; TRBD1 matches 8 bases. The CDR3 is made up of 16 amino acids. Germline V lookup: CDR1 LNHDA, CDR2 SQIVND (reference sequence). J was trimmed by 0 bases and V by 5 bases; bases with no gene match: 8. CDR3 sequence: CASSSHRGTMNTEAFF. CDR3 bases: TGTGCCAGTAGTTCACACAGGGGGACCATGAACACTGAAGCTTTCTTT.

This chain uses TRBV2 with TRBJ1-5, with TRBD1 identical over 7 bases. The CDR3 spans 14 residues. Germline CDR1 reads SNHLY; CDR2 reads FYNNEI. The V and J ends lost 6 bases and 1 base, in that order; junction bases with no gene match: 3. The CDR3, as DNA: TGTGCCAGCAGAGCACAGGGGAGCAATCAGCCCCAGCATTTT. Protein sequence: CASRAQGSNQPQHF.

This clonotype was seen ten or more times. J is TRBJ2-1 and V is TRBV7-2; perhaps TRBD2 as D (5 bases). CDR1 is SGHTA and CDR2 is FQGNSA in the germline V gene. The CDR3 has 12 amino acids. Trimming left V 5 bases short and J 15 bases short, with 17 bases between. The CDR3 protein is CASSPGLAGWFF. The DNA of the CDR3 is TGTGCCAGCAGCCCTGGGCTAGCCGGGTGGTTCTTC.

This clonotype has just one count. The CDR3: CASSLGGADGENEQFF. CDR3 bases: TGTGCCAGCAGCTTGGGGGGCGCTGACGGGGAAAATGAGCAGTTCTTC. V is TRBV7-3 and J is TRBJ2-1; D is tentatively TRBD1 or TRBD2 (6 bases each). The CDR3 is 16 residues long. Deletions cut 3 bases from V and 7 bases from J, with 19 bases between. Germline CDR1 and CDR2: SGHTA and FQGTGA.

This clonotype was found many times. The rearrangement joins TRBV5-6 to TRBJ1-6; D is perhaps TRBD1 (6 bases). Trimming took 6 bases from V and 3 from J, leaving 13 bases between them. Germline lookup yields CDR1 SGHDT and CDR2 YYEEEE. This CDR3 is 15 amino acids long. The CDR3 DNA sequence: TGTGCCAGCACCGATAGGACAGACTATAATTCACCCCTCCACTTT. Encoded protein: CASTDRTDYNSPLHF.

This clonotype was counted ten times or more. The genes are TRBV5-1 and TRBJ1-5, with a weak D call TRBD1 (6 bases). CDR3 length: 15 residues. Germline V gene sequence: CDR1 SGHRS, CDR2 YFSETQ. Trimming pared 0 bases from V and 4 bases from J, leaving 11 bases between. The CDR3 nucleotides read TGCGCCAGCAGCTTGGCGACAGGCGCTAATCAGCCCCAGCATTTT. It yields the protein CASSLATGANQPQHF. Looking up the rest from reference TRBV5-1 and TRBJ1-5 gives the full variable domain: KAGVTQTPRYLIKTRGQQVTLSCSPISGHRSVSWYQQTPGQGLQFLFEYFSETQRNKGNFPGRFSGRQFSNSRSEMNVSTLELGDSALYLCASSLATGANQPQHFGDGTRLSIL.

This clonotype was seen ten or more times. The J gene is TRBJ2-1, the V gene TRBV20-1; D assignment may be TRBD1 or TRBD2 (5 bases each). Trimming pared 5 bases from V and 11 bases from J, leaving 13 bases between. Germline V gene lookup returns CDR1 DFQATT and CDR2 SNEGSKA (reference sequence). CDR3 size: 11 residues. CDR3 nucleotides: TGCAGTGCTTACACCGGGACCCAGCAGTTCTTC. This translates into CSAYTGTQQFF.

The chain couples TRBV20-1 to TRBJ2-1; D ambiguous. V gave up 1 base and J gave up 12 bases, with 10 bases separating them. Germline loops: CDR1 DFQATT, CDR2 SNEGSKA (reference sequence). The CDR3 covers 11 residues. CDR3 region: CSARGKKGQFF. The CDR3 DNA reads as TGCAGTGCTAGAGGGAAGAAGGGGCAGTTCTTC.

This clonotype was seen ten or more times. CDR3 region: CASGGWTSNEQYF. The CDR3 DNA reads TGTGCCAGCGGTGGTTGGACTAGCAACGAGCAGTACTTC. This chain connects TRBV6-2 or TRBV6-3 to TRBJ2-7; TRBD2 agrees at 8 bases. The length of the CDR3 is 13 residues. Germline assignment: CDR1 MNHEY and CDR2 SVGEGT. The V and J ends lost 8 bases and 5 bases, in that order; junction bases with no gene match: 8.